Here is one T cell receptor beta chain with its context. These data belong to a study of blood T cell repertoires in COVID-19. Study at large: Acute and convalescent COVID-19 samples came from the United States, Italy and Spain. From T cells, B-cell-depleted T cells, or PBMCs came the material, which was cDNA or gDNA.

The J segment lost 0 bases and the V segment lost 2 bases, leaving 5 bases of the junction unmatched. Per the germline V gene, CDR1 is SGHTA and CDR2 is FQGNSA. This CDR3 is built from 16 residues. It was during active infection that Seattle patients were enrolled and then longitudinally followed. Study processing details: Amplification with reference gene primers provided the estimates of nucleated cell counts. The repertoire was sequenced with immunoSEQ multiplex PCR; TCRdb's copy has only in-frame clones and lacks some. The V and J calls and the clone size are those of that table, but D and trimming were determined from the DNA. This sample has 200,000 or so clones, with around 84% found just once.

Sequencing used peripheral blood. The TCR was taken from a woman older than 75 with COVID-19, enrolled during active disease. V and J are TRBV7-2 and TRBJ2-3; 7 positions agree with TRBD1. The CDR3 loop reads CASSLRGTASTDTQYF. CDR3 coding DNA: TGTGCCAGCAGCTTAAGGGGGACAGCTAGCACAGATACGCAGTATTTT.